The next 32 T cell receptor beta chains were all read from a single sample in a study of blood T cell repertoires in COVID-19 (dated by TCRdb to the early 2020s). The library was built by means of the immunoSEQ multiplex PCR assay. TCRdb carries this immuneACCESS record with in-frame sequences only. Its versions omit some clonotypes, under half of them owing to an unresolved V gene in the studies checked, with the rest unexplained. The sample table records more than 250,000 clones; roughly 87% of these occur just once. About 5.7% of the sample is in the top ten clones. Sequencing used PBMCs or T cells enriched from blood (not recorded which). The receptors here all came from a middle-aged woman who had recovered from COVID-19.

J is TRBJ2-5 and V is TRBV28, with TRBD2 identical over 7 bases. CDR1 MDHEN and CDR2 SYDVKM come from the germline V gene. V shed 7 bases and J 5 bases; nucleotides not matched to a gene: 13. CDR3 size: 15 residues. The CDR3 here is CASNPSGGVVETQYF. Written as DNA, the CDR3 is TGTGCCAGCAATCCTAGCGGTGGGGTGGTGGAGACCCAGTACTTC. Based on the CDR3 plus reference TRBV28 and TRBJ2-5, the full variable domain is DVKVTQSSRYLVKRTGEKVFLECVQDMDHENMFWYRQDPGLGLRLIYFSYDVKMKEKGDIPEGYSVSREKKERFSLILESASTNQTSMYLCASNPSGGVVETQYFGPGTRLLVL.

V is TRBV2 and J is TRBJ2-7; 11 nucleotides agree with TRBD1. This CDR3 is 13 amino acids long. Germline trimming cut 7 bases from V and 7 bases from J; bases unmatched to any gene: 6. Germline values: CDR1 SNHLY, CDR2 FYNNEI. This chain's CDR3 is CASTGQGAREQYF. In DNA form, the CDR3 reads TGTGCCAGCACTGGACAGGGGGCGCGGGAGCAGTACTTC. Full variable domain (remainder filled in from reference TRBV2 and TRBJ2-7): EPEVTQTPSHQVTQMGQEVILRCVPISNHLYFYWYRQILGQKVEFLVSFYNNEISEKSEIFDDQFSVERPDGSNFTLKIRSTKLEDSAMYFCASTGQGAREQYFGPGTRLTVT.

There are a few counts of this clone. This chain uses TRBV14 with TRBJ2-1, with D maybe TRBD2 (7 bases). V was clipped by 0 bases and J by 5 bases, with 17 bases between them. Germline CDR1 SGHDN, CDR2 FVKESK. This CDR3 is built from 17 residues. The CDR3 DNA reads as TGTGCCAGCAGCCAAGAAAGAGGGGGGGAGATACACAATGAGCAGTTCTTC. The encoded protein is CASSQERGGEIHNEQFF.

V gene TRBV7-2 combines with J gene TRBJ1-4, with a tentative D call TRBD1 (5 bases). Trimming removed 2 bases at V and 2 bases at J, with 9 bases between. The CDR3 spans 15 residues. From germline, CDR1 is SGHTA and CDR2 FQGNSA. In nucleotides, the CDR3 is TGTGCCAGCAGCTTAAGCAGGGCGACTAATGAAAAACTGTTTTTT. Residues: CASSLSRATNEKLFF.

To note about this clone: Other DNA sequences in the same sample also yield this CDR3. The rearrangement links TRBV24-1 to TRBJ1-2; TRBD1 is a possible D gene (5 bases). The CDR3 loop spans 14 amino acids. The germline V gene encodes CDR1 KGHDR and CDR2 SFDVKD. Trimming stripped 4 bases from V and 3 bases from J, with 11 bases between. The CDR3 bases are TGTGCCACCAGTGAACGGGGGGTCGACTATGGCTACACCTTC. It specifies CATSERGVDYGYTF.

V is TRBV5-4 and J is TRBJ2-2; weak D call: TRBD2 (8 bases). Per germline, CDR1 SGHNT and CDR2 YYREEE (reference sequence). The CDR3 covers 15 residues. V lost 4 bases, J lost 7 bases, and 17 bases lay in between. DNA for the CDR3: TGTGCCAGCAGCCTGGACAGGACTAGCATCGGGGAGCTGTTTTTT. Amino acid sequence: CASSLDRTSIGELFF.

This clone was seen only once. V gene TRBV6-5 combines with J gene TRBJ2-1; 11 bases match TRBD2. Germline V gene lookup returns CDR1 MNHEY and CDR2 SVGAGI. The CDR3 has 14 amino acids. J gave up 10 bases and V 6 bases, and 8 bases lay outside the gene matches. CDR3 bases: TGTGCCAGCAGACTTAGCGGGAGGGTTGGAGAGCAGTTCTTC. Its protein is CASRLSGRVGEQFF.

The CDR3 loop is CASSPRTGQGNYGYTF. CDR3 in DNA: TGTGCCAGCTCACCACGGACAGGCCAGGGAAACTATGGCTACACCTTC. The chain uses TRBV18 and TRBJ1-2; 7 nucleotides match TRBD1. The CDR3 has 16 amino acids. V was clipped by 1 base and J by 2 bases; unmatched bases: 7. The germline CDR1 and CDR2 sequences are KGHSH and LQKENI.

In its sample, this clone was seen a few times. V is TRBV6-5 and J is TRBJ1-3, with 8 bases matching TRBD1. V was clipped by 7 bases and J by 8 bases; unmatched bases: 7. CDR3 size: 13 residues. Germline V CDR1 and CDR2: MNHEY, SVGAGI. CDR3 residues: CASKPTGEDTIYF. The CDR3 coding sequence is TGTGCCAGCAAACCGACAGGGGAGGACACCATATATTTT.

The chain links TRBV4-3 to TRBJ2-1, with a tentative D call TRBD2 (6 bases). The CDR3 has 21 amino acids. The ends were cut back, 2 bases at V and 9 bases at J, with 35 bases in the middle. Germline V CDR1 and CDR2: LGHNA, YSLEER. The CDR3 DNA sequence: TGCGCCAGCAGCCAACTCCCCCCGGCCCCCTTGGCGGGACCACCGACCAGTGAGCAGTTCTTC. Residues: CASSQLPPAPLAGPPTSEQFF.

The chain links TRBV6-5 to TRBJ2-1; TRBD2 agrees at 7 bases. V trimming: 2 bases; J trimming: 10 bases; junction bases outside the gene matches: 5. This CDR3 comprises 13 residues. Germline V gene data show CDR1 as MNHEY and CDR2 as SVGAGI. The CDR3: CASSYPAGVEQFF. CDR3 in DNA: TGTGCCAGCAGTTACCCGGCGGGAGTGGAGCAGTTCTTC.

The CDR3 DNA sequence: TGTGCCAGCAGTGCAACAGGGTCCGGAAACACCATATATTTT. This sequence encodes CASSATGSGNTIYF. The V and J genes are TRBV2 and TRBJ1-3, with a weak D call TRBD1 (6 bases). The V gene's germline CDR1 is SNHLY and CDR2 FYNNEI. The length of the CDR3 is 14 residues. Trimming left V 4 bases short and J 4 bases short, with 11 bases between.

V usage is TRBV5-1 and J usage is TRBJ1-4, with TRBD1 identical over 8 bases. This CDR3 region has 17 residues. Germline assignment: CDR1 SGHRS and CDR2 YFSETQ. V dropped 2 bases and J dropped 8; count of bases not matched to a gene: 14. The CDR3 region has the DNA TGCGCCAGCAGCTTAGCGGGACAGGCGTTTTCCGGGGAAAAACTGTTTTTT. Translated, it gives CASSLAGQAFSGEKLFF.

The chain is built from TRBV30 and TRBJ2-7; 8 bases are shared with TRBD2. CDR3 length equals 15 residues. In germline, CDR1 is GTSNPN, CDR2 SVGIG (reference sequence). Trimming cost V 3 bases and J 3 bases; bases outside gene matches: 10. The CDR3 region is CAWSRGLAGNYEQYF. DNA for the CDR3: TGTGCCTGGAGCCGTGGGCTAGCGGGCAACTACGAGCAGTACTTC.

The chain is built from TRBV3-1 (or the pseudogene TRBV3-2) and TRBJ2-5; weak D call: TRBD1 (6 bases). V lost 2 bases to trimming and J lost 5 bases, with 12 bases between them. The germline CDR1 and CDR2 sequences are LGHDT and YNNKEL (reference sequence). The CDR3 runs to 14 residues. The CDR3 coding sequence is TGTGCCAGCAGCCAAAGGTCAGGGGACGAGACCCAGTACTTC. It is translated as CASSQRSGDETQYF.

The chain is built from TRBV15 and TRBJ2-1; D is perhaps TRBD2 (6 bases). CDR1 is LNHNV and CDR2 is YYDKDF in the germline V gene (reference sequence). CDR3 length: 16 amino acids. Trimming removed 4 bases from V and 0 bases from J, with 13 bases in between. CDR3 region: CATSMHPGLSYNEQFF. Written as DNA, the CDR3 is TGTGCCACCAGCATGCATCCGGGACTCTCCTACAATGAGCAGTTCTTC. Together with reference TRBV15 and TRBJ2-1, the CDR3 gives the full variable domain: DAMVIQNPRYQVTQFGKPVTLSCSQTLNHNVMYWYQQKSSQAPKLLFHYYDKDFNNEADTPDNFQSRRPNTSFCFLDIRSPGLGDTAMYLCATSMHPGLSYNEQFFGPGTRLTVL.

CDR3 protein: CSASVSAVTDTQYF. Written as DNA, the CDR3 is TGCAGTGCTAGTGTTAGCGCAGTCACAGATACGCAGTATTTT. The chain combines TRBV20-1 with TRBJ2-3, with a tentative D call TRBD2 (5 bases). Trimming took 3 bases from V and 2 from J, leaving 12 bases between them. Per germline, CDR1 DFQATT and CDR2 SNEGSKA (reference sequence). The CDR3 has 14 residues.

The gene calls are TRBV5-5 and TRBJ1-4; 10 bases align to TRBD1. The V and J ends lost 4 bases and 7 bases, in that order; junction bases with no gene match: 7. There are 15 residues in the CDR3. CDR1 and CDR2 (germline): SGHKS, YYEKEE (reference sequence). The CDR3 protein is CASSPWTGGGEKLFF. The CDR3 bases are TGTGCCAGCAGCCCCTGGACAGGGGGAGGTGAAAAACTGTTTTTT.

This clone was seen only once. The rearrangement links TRBV9 to TRBJ1-4, with 10 bases matching TRBD1. The germline gives CDR1 SGDLS, CDR2 YYNGEE. The CDR3 totals 15 residues. After removal of 3 bases from V and 6 bases from J, the junction contained 5 bases not matched to a gene. The DNA for the CDR3 is TGTGCCAGCAGCGGGACCGGGACAGGGGATGAAAAACTGTTTTTT. Translating it yields CASSGTGTGDEKLFF.

This rearrangement joins TRBV19 to TRBJ2-5; D might be TRBD2 (6 bases). Trimming pared 6 bases from V and 5 bases from J, leaving 16 bases between. Germline CDR1 reads LNHDA; CDR2 reads SQIVND (reference sequence). The CDR3 consists of 14 residues. CDR3 DNA: TGTGCCAGTAGCCGACGTGGGGACTCTGAGACCCAGTACTTC. Protein: CASSRRGDSETQYF.

As DNA, the CDR3 is TGTGCCAGCAGCCAAGATTACCGACTAGCGGGAGGGTATGAGCAGTTCTTC. As protein: CASSQDYRLAGGYEQFF. V and J are TRBV4-2 and TRBJ2-1; 14 positions agree with TRBD2. The CDR3 spans 17 residues. J gave up 8 bases and V 0 bases, and 6 bases lay outside the gene matches. Germline V CDR1 and CDR2: LGHNA, YNFKEQ.

This clone was seen a handful of times. V and J are TRBV7-9 and TRBJ1-1; D possibly corresponds to TRBD1 (6 bases). The CDR3 extends over 15 amino acids. Per germline, CDR1 SEHNR and CDR2 FQNEAQ (reference sequence). Trimming stripped 4 bases from V and 1 base from J, with 13 bases between. CDR3 DNA: TGTGCCAGCAGCTCTAATGACAGGACGAACACTGAAGCTTTCTTT. Translation: CASSSNDRTNTEAFF.

This chain uses TRBV5-4 with TRBJ2-4; 7 bases are a match to TRBD2. This CDR3 contains 17 residues. V gave up 2 bases and J gave up 1 base; unmatched junction bases: 9. Per germline, CDR1 SGHNT and CDR2 YYREEE (reference sequence). The CDR3 DNA reads as TGTGCCAGCAGCTTCGGGAGGCGGGAGTGGGCCAAAAACATTCAGTACTTC. It encodes CASSFGRREWAKNIQYF.

V usage is TRBV9 and J usage is TRBJ2-7; a possible D gene is TRBD2 (5 bases). V dropped 0 bases and J dropped 0 bases, with 10 bases sitting between them. From germline, CDR1 is SGDLS and CDR2 YYNGEE. CDR3 length equals 15 residues. CDR3 loop: CASSVDAGSSYEQYF. The CDR3 DNA reads as TGTGCCAGCAGCGTAGACGCGGGTAGCTCCTACGAGCAGTACTTC.

V is TRBV27 and J is TRBJ1-1; 9 nucleotides match TRBD1. The CDR3 loop spans 16 amino acids. The germline CDR1 and CDR2 sequences are MNHEY and SMNVEV (reference sequence). J gave up 1 base and V 5 bases, and 8 bases lay outside the gene matches. The CDR3 is CASSPLRQGGNTEAFF. The CDR3 nucleotides are TGTGCCAGCAGTCCCCTCAGACAGGGGGGGAACACTGAAGCTTTCTTT.

A note on this clone: One junction end does not reproduce the germline sequence, and a read error may be involved. The chain is built from TRBV7-7 and TRBJ2-5; 9 positions agree with TRBD1. Per germline, CDR1 SSHAT and CDR2 FNYEAQ (reference sequence). The CDR3 loop spans 14 amino acids. The CDR3 bases are TGTGCTAGCAGCGCGACAGGGGGGCCCGAGACCCAGTACTTC. This translates into CASSATGGPETQYF.

J is TRBJ2-7 and V is TRBV6-5; possible D gene TRBD1, 6 bases. CDR3 length: 14 amino acids. Germline assignment: CDR1 MNHEY and CDR2 SVGAGI. V lost 6 bases to trimming and J lost 4 bases, with 16 bases between them. CDR3 nucleotides: TGTGCCAGCAGCCTGACAGGTTCTCGGTACGAGCAGTACTTC. Protein product: CASSLTGSRYEQYF.

The rearrangement uses TRBV7-2 and TRBJ2-1; 10 bases line up with TRBD2. CDR1 is SGHTA and CDR2 is FQGNSA in the germline V gene. V shed 5 bases, J shed 8 bases, and the junction held 9 bases outside the gene matches. The CDR3 is 15 residues long. The CDR3 nucleotides read TGTGCCAGCAGCAAAAAGCGGGAGGGCATCTATGAGCAGTTCTTC. Translation gives CASSKKREGIYEQFF.

This chain joins TRBV28 and TRBJ2-7; 11 bases match TRBD1. The CDR3 contains 15 residues. CDR1 is MDHEN, CDR2 SYDVKM, per germline. With 6 bases clipped from V and 3 bases from J, the junction kept 7 bases outside the gene matches. CDR3 nucleotide sequence: TGTGCCAGCAGGCAACCCGGGACAGGGGGCTACGAGCAGTACTTC. Protein product: CASRQPGTGGYEQYF. The full variable domain, with the rest looked up from reference TRBV28 and TRBJ2-7, is DVKVTQSSRYLVKRTGEKVFLECVQDMDHENMFWYRQDPGLGLRLIYFSYDVKMKEKGDIPEGYSVSREKKERFSLILESASTNQTSMYLCASRQPGTGGYEQYFGPGTRLTVT.

The chain uses TRBV10-1 and TRBJ2-1; the match to TRBD2 covers 15 bases. The CDR3 totals 20 residues. V was pared by 0 bases and J by 8 bases, with 14 bases of the junction left unmatched. CDR1 is WNHNN, CDR2 SYGVQD, per germline (reference sequence). CDR3 sequence: CASSESAGLAGGQLRDEQFF. CDR3 nucleotide sequence: TGCGCCAGCAGTGAGTCGGCGGGACTAGCGGGAGGTCAACTCCGGGATGAGCAGTTCTTC.

The chain uses TRBV10-3 and TRBJ2-7, with D tentatively TRBD2 (6 bases). Germline CDR1 is ENHRY and CDR2 is SYGVKD. There are 13 residues in the CDR3. The CDR3 DNA reads as TGTGCTTCGAGCGGGCTAATTTCCTACGAGCAGTACTTC. As protein: CASSGLISYEQYF.

The genes are TRBV15 and TRBJ1-5, with D uncertain. In germline, CDR1 is LNHNV, CDR2 YYDKDF (reference sequence). Trimming left V 4 bases short and J 9 bases short, with 10 bases between. The CDR3 extends over 12 amino acids. The CDR3 DNA follows: TGTGCCACCAGCACATACGGAGGGCCCCAGCATTTT. Its translation: CATSTYGGPQHF.